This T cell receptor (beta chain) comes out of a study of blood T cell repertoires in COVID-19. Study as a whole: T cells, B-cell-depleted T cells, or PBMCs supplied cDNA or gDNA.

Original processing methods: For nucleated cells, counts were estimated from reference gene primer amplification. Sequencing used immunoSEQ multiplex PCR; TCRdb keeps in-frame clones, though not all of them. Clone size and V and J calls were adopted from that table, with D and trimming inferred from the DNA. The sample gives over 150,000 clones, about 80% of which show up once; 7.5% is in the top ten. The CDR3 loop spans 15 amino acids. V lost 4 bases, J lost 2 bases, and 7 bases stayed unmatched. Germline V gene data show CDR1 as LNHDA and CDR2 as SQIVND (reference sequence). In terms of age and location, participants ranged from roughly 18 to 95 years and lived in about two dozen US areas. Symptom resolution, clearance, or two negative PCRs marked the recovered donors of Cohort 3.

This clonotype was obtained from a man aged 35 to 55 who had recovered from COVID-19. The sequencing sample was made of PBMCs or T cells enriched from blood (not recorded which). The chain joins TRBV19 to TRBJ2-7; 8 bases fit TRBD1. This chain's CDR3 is CASSTAGTGTYEQYF. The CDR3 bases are TGTGCCAGTAGTACGGCCGGGACAGGAACCTACGAGCAGTACTTC.